This TCR beta chain was obtained from a study of human T cells and chemical hapten exposure (dated by TCRdb to the early 2020s). About the full investigation: Libraries were combined into a pool for sequencing, and differences in TCR yield between samples came mainly from small differences in library volumes within the pool. For every blood RNA sample, sequencing covered both the TCR alpha and TCR beta chains. Peripheral blood TCR repertoire changes were tracked in vivo in alopecia patients during primary and secondary sensitization to the hapten diphenylcyclopropenone (DPC).

Unfractionated whole blood was collected in Tempus Blood RNA tubes, and total RNA was extracted from that blood. About 5 healthy volunteers were used as TCR sequencing controls and were bled at day 0, 2 weeks and 6 weeks. Receptors were amplified or captured by 5' RACE. The sequencer listed for this sample is Illumina MiSeq. During library preparation, unique molecular identifiers were attached to individual cDNA molecules so that TCRs could be counted in a quantitative, reproducible way. The authors' pipeline ran thus. Samples had a median of 95,638 TCRs, with a range from about 23,224 to 750,000. V, J and CDR3 annotation of the TCR reads was carried out using the Decombinator software suite. For PS versus PT1 abundance plots, all samples were subsampled to the same number of TCRs (28,000). TCRs were defined as expanded if absent before sensitization and observed at least eight times at the 2-week time point. TCRdb took the public reads, trimmed them with fastp at Q25, ran MiXCR for clone calling and kept in-frame beta chains. Duplicate CDR3 protein sequences are folded into a single record with the most common DNA and genes. The V and J calls were determined by TCRdb, not by the authors. Within this sample are under 85,000 distinct CDR3 sequences, with about 7.7% of them counted one time only. The top ten hold about 2.2% of the sample.

Study-level results and caveats: DPC sensitization did not change how many TCRs were above 1 in 1000 frequency, and no evidence was found of alterations in global repertoire structure. Repeated subsampling changed both the strength of the expansion versus patch-test correlation and the threshold at which the correlation became significant.

The CDR3 spans 11 residues, from the cysteine through the phenylalanine. Solely the CDR3 DNA is kept, with 33 bases framed from the first base. V and J are truncated by 1 base and 5 bases respectively, leaving an intervening sequence of 5 bases. The germline V gene (reference sequence) gives CDR1 as DFQATT and CDR2 as SNEGSKA. On this clonotype: Its antigen remains undetermined. Base qualities were left out, and no much larger clone turns up one base away.

The source of this sequence is a male donor in good health. Recombination joined TRBV20-1 with TRBJ1-2, with no D gene named confidently. The sequenced DNA: TGCAGTGCTAGAGGGGATTATGGCTACACCTTC. It specifies CSARGDYGYTF.